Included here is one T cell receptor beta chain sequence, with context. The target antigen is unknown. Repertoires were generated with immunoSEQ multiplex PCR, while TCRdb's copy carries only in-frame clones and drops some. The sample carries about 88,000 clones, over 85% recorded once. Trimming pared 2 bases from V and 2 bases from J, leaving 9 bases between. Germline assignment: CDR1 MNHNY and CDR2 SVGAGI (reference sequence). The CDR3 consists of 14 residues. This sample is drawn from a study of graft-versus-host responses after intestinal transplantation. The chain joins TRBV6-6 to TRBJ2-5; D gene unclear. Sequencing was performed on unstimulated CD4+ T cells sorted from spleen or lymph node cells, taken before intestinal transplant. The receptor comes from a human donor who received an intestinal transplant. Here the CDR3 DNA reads TGTGCCAGCAGTTACGGAGTTTCACAAGAGACCCAGTACTTC. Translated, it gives CASSYGVSQETQYF.